This T cell receptor beta chain is drawn from a study of CD8 T cells in Susac syndrome. The CDR3 runs to 17 residues. V lost 2 bases, J lost 8 bases, and 24 bases lay in between. The germline CDR1 and CDR2 sequences are SGHTA and FQGNSA. FACS was used to enrich TEMRA cells, whereas the CD8+ and CD4+ T cells were obtained by negative isolation. An input of about 0.45 to 1 ug of RNA was subjected to reverse transcription using random hexamers. Via MiXCR, TCRdb re-called the immunoSEQ multiplex PCR reads, giving one row per CDR3 protein. Of some 100,000 distinct CDR3 sequences listed, roughly 93% are singletons.

The source material was CD4+ T cells from PBMCs. The clonotype was recovered from a human donor with multiple sclerosis. The chain links TRBV7-2 to TRBJ1-2; no definite D call. The CDR3 bases are TGTGCCAGCAGCTTACTCCCCTCAAGATTAGACCAAGGGGGCTACACCTTC. The encoded protein is CASSLLPSRLDQGGYTF.